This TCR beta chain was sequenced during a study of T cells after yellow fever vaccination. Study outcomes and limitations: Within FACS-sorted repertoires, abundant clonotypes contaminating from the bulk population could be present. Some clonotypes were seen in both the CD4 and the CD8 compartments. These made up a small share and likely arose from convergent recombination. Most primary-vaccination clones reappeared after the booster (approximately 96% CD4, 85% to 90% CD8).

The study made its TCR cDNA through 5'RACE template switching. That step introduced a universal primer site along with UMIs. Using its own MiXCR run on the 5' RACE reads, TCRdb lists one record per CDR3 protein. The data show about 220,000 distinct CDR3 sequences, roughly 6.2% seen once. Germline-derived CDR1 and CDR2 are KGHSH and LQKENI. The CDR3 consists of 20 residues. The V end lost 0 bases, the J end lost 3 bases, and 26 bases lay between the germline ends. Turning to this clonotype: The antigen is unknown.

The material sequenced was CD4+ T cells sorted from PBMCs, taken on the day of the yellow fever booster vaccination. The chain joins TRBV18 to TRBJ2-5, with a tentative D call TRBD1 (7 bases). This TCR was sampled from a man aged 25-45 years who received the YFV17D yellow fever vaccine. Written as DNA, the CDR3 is TGTGCCAGCTCACCACCCGCGCCCGGGACAGCGGGCTGGCGGAAAGAGACCCAGTACTTC. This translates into CASSPPAPGTAGWRKETQYF.